By frequency, the clone carrying this T cell receptor beta chain registers medium-sized. The CDR3 is made up of 16 amino acids. Germline lookup yields CDR1 MNHEY and CDR2 SVGAGI. This entry is derived from a study of T cell clusters in autoimmune cytopenias. One tube held mixed TRB-A and TRB-B primer pools for touch-down PCR. TCRdb reprocessed the multiplex PCR reads; each CDR3 protein has one entry and no DNA is given. The specimen's table records around 2,000 distinct CDR3 sequences. TRB amplification used around 0.25 ug of peripheral blood genomic DNA. The same sample was also studied in work on T cell repertoires in aging, cancer and after chemotherapy. According to that study: Chronic lymphocytic leukemia patients on fludarabine- or bendamustine-based regimens gave paired samples before and after chemotherapy.

The material sequenced was peripheral blood. The rearrangement joins TRBV6-5 to TRBJ2-1; as DNA is missing, the TRBD1 call by TCRdb cannot be tested. The sequence derives from a human donor with an autoimmune cytopenia or autoimmune hepatitis (not recorded which). CDR3 sequence reads: CASSKFRDRGVNEQFF.